Presented here are 24 T cell receptor beta chains from one specimen sequenced in a study of blood T cells in healthy people across ages. The authors ran a second PCR of roughly 6 to 12 cycles using a sample-barcoded 5' primer and a J-beta primer mix. In TCRdb, the 5' RACE reads were re-called with MiXCR into one record per CDR3 protein. Of roughly 800,000 distinct CDR3 sequences listed, 58% are singletons. The specimen was blood. Source of these receptors: a young man in good health.

The sample holds a few counts of this clonotype. The CDR3 nucleotides are TGTGCCAGCAGTTCCATAGGACAGGGTCAAGAGACCCAGTACTTC. Translating it yields CASSSIGQGQETQYF. The gene calls are TRBV28 and TRBJ2-5; 8 bases align to TRBD1. V lost 4 bases to trimming and J lost 2 bases; unmatched junction nucleotides: 6. This CDR3 has 15 residues. CDR1 MDHEN and CDR2 SYDVKM come from the germline V gene.

CDR3 DNA: TGTGCCAGCAGCTTAGTTGGGGGGTCCAATGAAAAACTGTTTTTT. This gives the protein CASSLVGGSNEKLFF. The chain uses TRBV7-2 and TRBJ1-4, with D possibly being TRBD1 (5 bases). The CDR3 spans 15 residues. The germline CDR1 and CDR2 sequences are SGHTA and FQGNSA. V was shortened by 1 base and J by 5 bases, with 11 bases between the two germline ends.

V usage is TRBV6-6 and J usage is TRBJ2-7; possibly TRBD2 for D (5 bases). The CDR3 has 12 residues. V was pared by 6 bases and J by 6 bases, with 12 bases between. Germline V CDR1 and CDR2: MNHNY, SVGAGI (reference sequence). The CDR3 here is CASSPTSAEQYF. For the CDR3, the DNA is TGTGCCAGCAGCCCTACTAGTGCCGAGCAGTACTTC.

The genes are TRBV20-1 and TRBJ2-4, with TRBD2 identical over 12 bases. The J call may be incorrect, as the DNA end agrees better with TRBJ2-5. CDR1 DFQATT and CDR2 SNEGSKA come from the germline V gene (reference sequence). The CDR3 sequence is 19 residues long. The CDR3 spells CSARDLRLTSGRPQETQYF. CDR3 nucleotides: TGCAGTGCTAGAGATCTAAGGTTAACTAGCGGGAGGCCCCAAGAGACCCAGTACTTC.

The chain is built from TRBV5-1 and TRBJ2-3; 14 bases map to TRBD2. This CDR3 contains 18 residues. The J segment lost 7 bases and the V segment lost 2 bases, leaving 12 bases of the junction unmatched. Germline V CDR1 and CDR2: SGHRS, YFSETQ. DNA of the CDR3: TGCGCCAGCAGCTTCGGGACTAGCGGGGGCTATGCACAATATACGCAGTATTTT. This translates into CASSFGTSGGYAQYTQYF.

This chain joins TRBV7-2 and TRBJ2-5, with TRBD1 matching 9 bases. Trimming took 6 bases from V and 1 from J; bases not matched to a gene: 6. The CDR3 is 15 amino acids. Germline assignment: CDR1 SGHTA and CDR2 FQGNSA. CDR3 DNA sequence: TGTGCCAGCAGGCAGACAGGGGGGACCCAAGAGACCCAGTACTTC. Its protein is CASRQTGGTQETQYF.

This clonotype occurred a few times. CDR3 bases: TGTGCCAGCAGCTTGCCTGATAGAGTGAGTTCCGGTGAGCAGTTCTTC. Amino acids: CASSLPDRVSSGEQFF. The rearrangement uses TRBV5-6 and TRBJ2-1; no clear D. The germline V and J ends were trimmed by 1 base and 9 bases, with 20 bases remaining between them. The CDR3 is made up of 16 amino acids. Germline loops: CDR1 SGHDT, CDR2 YYEEEE. Based on the CDR3 plus reference TRBV5-6 and TRBJ2-1, the full variable domain is DAGVTQSPTHLIKTRGQQVTLRCSPKSGHDTVSWYQQALGQGPQFIFQYYEEEERQRGNFPDRFSGHQFPNYSSELNVNALLLGDSALYLCASSLPDRVSSGEQFFGPGTRLTVL.

V is TRBV3-1 and J is TRBJ2-1; 8 nucleotides align to TRBD2. Germline V lookup: CDR1 LGHDT, CDR2 YNNKEL (reference sequence). This CDR3 has 18 residues. Losses at the gene ends were 2 bases for V and 8 bases for J; bases not matched to a gene: 17. CDR3 DNA sequence: TGTGCCAGCAGCCAACACGGGGGGGGCAGTGGTTTATCCCATGAGCAGTTCTTC. It translates to CASSQHGGGSGLSHEQFF.

The chain joins TRBV11-2 to TRBJ2-3; D unclear. Germline V gene data show CDR1 as SGHAT and CDR2 as FQNNGV. V shed 1 base and J shed 5 bases, with 7 bases lying between them. CDR3 size: 13 residues. CDR3 DNA: TGTGCCAGCAGCTTAGGCCCATTAGATACGCAGTATTTT. Amino acids: CASSLGPLDTQYF.

A single count supports this clonotype. This chain joins TRBV20-1 and TRBJ2-5; D is perhaps TRBD1 (6 bases). The V end was cut by 6 bases, the J end by 8 bases, with 16 bases between. Germline lookup yields CDR1 DFQATT and CDR2 SNEGSKA (reference sequence). The CDR3 has 12 residues. In DNA, the CDR3 is TGCAGTGCAAGAACCACAGGGTTTACCCAGTACTTC. Protein: CSARTTGFTQYF.

CDR3 in DNA: TGTGCCAGCAGCTCCCCGGGTTTAGCGGGAGGGCCCAGGACGGAGAACATTCAGTACTTC. Translated, it gives CASSSPGLAGGPRTENIQYF. The chain recombines TRBV7-4 with TRBJ2-5; 11 nucleotides match TRBD2. The DNA end is a closer match to TRBJ2-4, so the J assignment may be wrong. In germline, CDR1 is SGHVT, CDR2 SQSDAQ. This CDR3 has 20 amino acids.

The chain employs TRBV25-1 and TRBJ2-3, with 9 bases that match TRBD2. Germline V gene data show CDR1 as MGHDK and CDR2 as SYGVNS. The J segment lost 0 bases and the V segment lost 7 bases, leaving 17 bases of the junction unmatched. The CDR3 extends over 19 amino acids. DNA for the CDR3: TGTGCCAGCATTCCCGCTGGGACTAGCAGCCTCCCTAGCACAGATACGCAGTATTTT. Amino acids: CASIPAGTSSLPSTDTQYF. The full variable domain, its missing parts supplied by reference TRBV25-1 and TRBJ2-3, is EADIYQTPRYLVIGTGKKITLECSQTMGHDKMYWYQQDPGMELHLIHYSYGVNSTEKGDLSSESTVSRIRTEHFPLTLESARPSHTSQYLCASIPAGTSSLPSTDTQYFGPGTRLTVL.

This clonotype was found a few times. The chain joins TRBV9 to TRBJ2-7; D is unresolved. Germline CDR1 reads SGDLS; CDR2 reads YYNGEE. The germline V and J ends were trimmed by 3 bases and 0 bases, with 10 bases remaining between them. The CDR3 is made up of 14 amino acids. CDR3 nucleotide sequence: TGTGCCAGCAGCGCAGGTCCCTACTCCTACGAGCAGTACTTC. This encodes CASSAGPYSYEQYF.

J is TRBJ2-1 and V is TRBV20-1; D remains unclear. Germline V gene data show CDR1 as DFQATT and CDR2 as SNEGSKA (reference sequence). The CDR3 covers 12 residues. V gave up 2 bases and J gave up 13 bases, with 15 bases separating them. This CDR3 is CSARLAKETQFF. The CDR3 region has the DNA TGCAGTGCTAGACTGGCCAAAGAGACCCAGTTCTTC.

The V call is TRBV29-1, the J call TRBJ2-3; tentative D call: TRBD1 (5 bases). V lost 2 bases, J lost 1 base, and 16 bases lay in between. CDR3 length: 16 amino acids. CDR1 is SQVTM, CDR2 ANQGSEA, per germline. The CDR3 DNA follows: TGCAGCGTTGAACTTCCGGCAGGGATGGGCACAGATACGCAGTATTTT. Protein sequence: CSVELPAGMGTDTQYF.

This sequence joins TRBV7-2 and TRBJ2-5; TRBD2 matches 8 bases. V trimming: 5 bases; J trimming: 4 bases; junction bases outside the gene matches: 15. Germline lookup yields CDR1 SGHTA and CDR2 FQGNSA. CDR3 length: 17 residues. CDR3 amino acids: CASSTRPTSVSGETQYF. The CDR3 DNA reads TGTGCCAGCAGCACGCGTCCGACTAGCGTTTCGGGAGAGACCCAGTACTTC. Drawing the rest from reference TRBV7-2 and TRBJ2-5, the complete variable domain is GAGVSQSPSNKVTEKGKDVELRCDPISGHTALYWYRQSLGQGLEFLIYFQGNSAPDKSGLPSDRFSAERTGGSVSTLTIQRTQQEDSAVYLCASSTRPTSVSGETQYFGPGTRLLVL.

This clonotype was recorded only once. The rearrangement links TRBV7-8 to TRBJ2-3; 12 positions match TRBD2. J lost 5 bases, V lost 6 bases, and 18 bases had no gene match. The germline V gene encodes CDR1 SGHVS and CDR2 FQNEAQ. CDR3 length: 19 residues. The CDR3 bases are TGTGCCAGCAGGCGGAGTCGGGCTAGCGGGAGGGCCCTCCAAGATACGCAGTATTTT. It translates to CASRRSRASGRALQDTQYF.

This clonotype appeared once. The rearrangement uses TRBV18 and TRBJ2-3; D possibly matches TRBD1 or TRBD2 (6 bases each). Germline-derived CDR1 and CDR2 are KGHSH and LQKENI. The V gene lost 4 bases and the J gene lost 4 bases, with 15 bases spanning the gap. CDR3 length equals 15 residues. CDR3 bases: TGTGCCAGCTCACGGACCTTCGGGGGCCCAGATACGCAGTATTTT. Its protein product is CASSRTFGGPDTQYF.

V is TRBV21-1 and J is TRBJ2-7; TRBD2, the D gene given by the table, was not confirmed from the DNA. TRBV21-1 is labeled a pseudogene. CDR3 size: 16 residues. The CDR3 DNA sequence: TGTGCCAGCAGCAAAGCTGGGACTAGCGGGAACTACGAGCAGTACTTC. It codes for CASSKAGTSGNYEQYF.

This chain connects TRBV9 to TRBJ1-3; 8 bases match TRBD1. Trimming took 7 bases from V and 4 from J; bases not matched to a gene: 10. CDR1 SGDLS and CDR2 YYNGEE come from the germline V gene. The CDR3 runs to 15 residues. CDR3 nucleotides: TGTGCCAGCCGGTCCAGGACAGGGATCGGAAACACCATATATTTT. Residues: CASRSRTGIGNTIYF.

This clonotype was counted a single time. V is TRBV2 and J is TRBJ1-2; 7 positions agree with TRBD1. V was clipped by 6 bases and J by 4 bases; unmatched bases: 11. Per germline, CDR1 SNHLY and CDR2 FYNNEI. The CDR3 covers 15 residues. CDR3 sequence reads: CASSPTGTALYGYTF. The CDR3 coding sequence is TGTGCCAGCAGCCCAACCGGGACAGCGCTCTATGGCTACACCTTC.

This chain connects TRBV4-3 to TRBJ2-2, with D tentatively TRBD1 (6 bases). V shed 3 bases and J shed 4 bases, with 12 bases lying between them. CDR3 length equals 15 residues. The germline CDR1 and CDR2 sequences are LGHNA and YSLEER. CDR3 residues: CASSQGTGSTGELFF. The DNA for the CDR3 is TGCGCCAGCAGCCAGGGCACAGGGTCCACCGGGGAGCTGTTTTTT.

The J gene is TRBJ2-1, the V gene TRBV7-9, with 7 bases fitting TRBD2. This CDR3 comprises 17 residues. Germline V lookup: CDR1 SEHNR, CDR2 FQNEAQ (reference sequence). The trim removed 5 bases at V and 4 bases at J, leaving 14 bases unmatched. This CDR3 reads CASSPSLVAGIYNEQFF. The CDR3 DNA reads TGTGCCAGCAGCCCATCTTTGGTAGCGGGCATATACAATGAGCAGTTCTTC.

The chain is built from TRBV5-1 and TRBJ2-1; a weak D match, TRBD1 (6 bases). The germline V gene encodes CDR1 SGHRS and CDR2 YFSETQ. V lost 0 bases and J lost 8, with 15 bases in between. This CDR3 is 15 amino acids long. Written as DNA, the CDR3 is TGCGCCAGCAGCTTGGGAGCAGGGGTCAACTATGAGCAGTTCTTC. Residues: CASSLGAGVNYEQFF.